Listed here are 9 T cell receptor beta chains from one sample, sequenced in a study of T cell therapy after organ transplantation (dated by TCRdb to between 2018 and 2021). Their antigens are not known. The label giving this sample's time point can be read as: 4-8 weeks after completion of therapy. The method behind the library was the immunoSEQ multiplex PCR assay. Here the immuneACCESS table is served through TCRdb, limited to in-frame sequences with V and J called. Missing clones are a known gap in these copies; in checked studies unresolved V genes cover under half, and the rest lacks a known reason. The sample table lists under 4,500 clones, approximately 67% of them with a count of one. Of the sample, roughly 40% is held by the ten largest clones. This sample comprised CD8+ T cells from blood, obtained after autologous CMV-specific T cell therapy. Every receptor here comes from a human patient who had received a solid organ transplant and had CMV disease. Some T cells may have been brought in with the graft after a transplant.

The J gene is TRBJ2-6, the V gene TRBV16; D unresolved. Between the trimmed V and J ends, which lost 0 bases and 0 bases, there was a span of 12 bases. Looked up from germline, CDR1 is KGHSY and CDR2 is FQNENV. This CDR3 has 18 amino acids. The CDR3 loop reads CASSQSPNIYSGANVLTF. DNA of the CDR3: TGTGCCAGCAGCCAATCACCAAATATCTACTCTGGGGCCAACGTCCTGACTTTC.

The CDR3 coding sequence is TGTGCCAGCAGCCACACCCGGGAGACCCAGTACTTC. It codes for CASSHTRETQYF. The gene calls are TRBV4-2 and TRBJ2-5, with unresolved D. Germline V gene data show CDR1 as LGHNA and CDR2 as YNFKEQ. The CDR3 spans 12 residues. Trimming took off 3 bases at V and 5 bases at J, with 7 bases between the two ends.

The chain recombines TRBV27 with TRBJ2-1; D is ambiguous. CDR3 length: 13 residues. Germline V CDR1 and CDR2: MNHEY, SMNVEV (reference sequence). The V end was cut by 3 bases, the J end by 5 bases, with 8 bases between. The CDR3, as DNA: TGTGCCAGCAGTTTCCGAAGTAACAATGAGCAGTTCTTC. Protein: CASSFRSNNEQFF.

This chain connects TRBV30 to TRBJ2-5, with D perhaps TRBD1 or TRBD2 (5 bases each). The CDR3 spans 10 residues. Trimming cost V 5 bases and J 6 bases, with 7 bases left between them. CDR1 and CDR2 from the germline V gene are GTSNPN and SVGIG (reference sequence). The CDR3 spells CAWEGQTQYF. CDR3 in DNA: TGTGCCTGGGAGGGACAGACCCAGTACTTC.

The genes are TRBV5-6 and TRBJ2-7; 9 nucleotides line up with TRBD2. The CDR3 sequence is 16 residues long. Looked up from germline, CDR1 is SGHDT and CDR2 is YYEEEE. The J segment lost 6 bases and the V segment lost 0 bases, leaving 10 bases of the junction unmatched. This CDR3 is CASSLVVGGRASEQYF. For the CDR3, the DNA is TGTGCCAGCAGCTTGGTAGTTGGCGGGAGGGCCAGCGAGCAGTACTTC.

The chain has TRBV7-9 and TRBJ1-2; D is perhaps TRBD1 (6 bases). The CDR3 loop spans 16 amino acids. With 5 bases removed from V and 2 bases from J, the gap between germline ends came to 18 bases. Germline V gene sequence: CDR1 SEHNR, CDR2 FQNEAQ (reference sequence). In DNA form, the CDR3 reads TGTGCCAGCAGCCCACTAGGGGGGGAGGAGAACTATGGCTACACCTTC. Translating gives CASSPLGGEENYGYTF.

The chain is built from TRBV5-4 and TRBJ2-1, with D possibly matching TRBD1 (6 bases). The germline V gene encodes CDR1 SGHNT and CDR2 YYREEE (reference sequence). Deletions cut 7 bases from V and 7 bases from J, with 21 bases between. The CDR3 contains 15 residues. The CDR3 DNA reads TGTGCCAGCGGGCAGGGCGGCAGGGGCTTGAATGAGCAGTTCTTC. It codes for CASGQGGRGLNEQFF.

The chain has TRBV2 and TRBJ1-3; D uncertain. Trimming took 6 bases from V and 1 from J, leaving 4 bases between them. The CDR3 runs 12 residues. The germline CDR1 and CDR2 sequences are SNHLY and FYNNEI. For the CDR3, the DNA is TGTGCCAGCAGAGGGTCTGGAAACACCATATATTTT. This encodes CASRGSGNTIYF. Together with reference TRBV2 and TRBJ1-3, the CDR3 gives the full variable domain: EPEVTQTPSHQVTQMGQEVILRCVPISNHLYFYWYRQILGQKVEFLVSFYNNEISEKSEIFDDQFSVERPDGSNFTLKIRSTKLEDSAMYFCASRGSGNTIYFGEGSWLTVV.

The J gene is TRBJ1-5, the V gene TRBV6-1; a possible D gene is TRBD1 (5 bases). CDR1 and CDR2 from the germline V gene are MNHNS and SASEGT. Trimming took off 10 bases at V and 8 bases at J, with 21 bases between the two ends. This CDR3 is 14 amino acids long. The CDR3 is CATNSQGLVEPQHF. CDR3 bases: TGTGCCACTAACTCCCAGGGTTTGGTGGAGCCCCAGCATTTT.